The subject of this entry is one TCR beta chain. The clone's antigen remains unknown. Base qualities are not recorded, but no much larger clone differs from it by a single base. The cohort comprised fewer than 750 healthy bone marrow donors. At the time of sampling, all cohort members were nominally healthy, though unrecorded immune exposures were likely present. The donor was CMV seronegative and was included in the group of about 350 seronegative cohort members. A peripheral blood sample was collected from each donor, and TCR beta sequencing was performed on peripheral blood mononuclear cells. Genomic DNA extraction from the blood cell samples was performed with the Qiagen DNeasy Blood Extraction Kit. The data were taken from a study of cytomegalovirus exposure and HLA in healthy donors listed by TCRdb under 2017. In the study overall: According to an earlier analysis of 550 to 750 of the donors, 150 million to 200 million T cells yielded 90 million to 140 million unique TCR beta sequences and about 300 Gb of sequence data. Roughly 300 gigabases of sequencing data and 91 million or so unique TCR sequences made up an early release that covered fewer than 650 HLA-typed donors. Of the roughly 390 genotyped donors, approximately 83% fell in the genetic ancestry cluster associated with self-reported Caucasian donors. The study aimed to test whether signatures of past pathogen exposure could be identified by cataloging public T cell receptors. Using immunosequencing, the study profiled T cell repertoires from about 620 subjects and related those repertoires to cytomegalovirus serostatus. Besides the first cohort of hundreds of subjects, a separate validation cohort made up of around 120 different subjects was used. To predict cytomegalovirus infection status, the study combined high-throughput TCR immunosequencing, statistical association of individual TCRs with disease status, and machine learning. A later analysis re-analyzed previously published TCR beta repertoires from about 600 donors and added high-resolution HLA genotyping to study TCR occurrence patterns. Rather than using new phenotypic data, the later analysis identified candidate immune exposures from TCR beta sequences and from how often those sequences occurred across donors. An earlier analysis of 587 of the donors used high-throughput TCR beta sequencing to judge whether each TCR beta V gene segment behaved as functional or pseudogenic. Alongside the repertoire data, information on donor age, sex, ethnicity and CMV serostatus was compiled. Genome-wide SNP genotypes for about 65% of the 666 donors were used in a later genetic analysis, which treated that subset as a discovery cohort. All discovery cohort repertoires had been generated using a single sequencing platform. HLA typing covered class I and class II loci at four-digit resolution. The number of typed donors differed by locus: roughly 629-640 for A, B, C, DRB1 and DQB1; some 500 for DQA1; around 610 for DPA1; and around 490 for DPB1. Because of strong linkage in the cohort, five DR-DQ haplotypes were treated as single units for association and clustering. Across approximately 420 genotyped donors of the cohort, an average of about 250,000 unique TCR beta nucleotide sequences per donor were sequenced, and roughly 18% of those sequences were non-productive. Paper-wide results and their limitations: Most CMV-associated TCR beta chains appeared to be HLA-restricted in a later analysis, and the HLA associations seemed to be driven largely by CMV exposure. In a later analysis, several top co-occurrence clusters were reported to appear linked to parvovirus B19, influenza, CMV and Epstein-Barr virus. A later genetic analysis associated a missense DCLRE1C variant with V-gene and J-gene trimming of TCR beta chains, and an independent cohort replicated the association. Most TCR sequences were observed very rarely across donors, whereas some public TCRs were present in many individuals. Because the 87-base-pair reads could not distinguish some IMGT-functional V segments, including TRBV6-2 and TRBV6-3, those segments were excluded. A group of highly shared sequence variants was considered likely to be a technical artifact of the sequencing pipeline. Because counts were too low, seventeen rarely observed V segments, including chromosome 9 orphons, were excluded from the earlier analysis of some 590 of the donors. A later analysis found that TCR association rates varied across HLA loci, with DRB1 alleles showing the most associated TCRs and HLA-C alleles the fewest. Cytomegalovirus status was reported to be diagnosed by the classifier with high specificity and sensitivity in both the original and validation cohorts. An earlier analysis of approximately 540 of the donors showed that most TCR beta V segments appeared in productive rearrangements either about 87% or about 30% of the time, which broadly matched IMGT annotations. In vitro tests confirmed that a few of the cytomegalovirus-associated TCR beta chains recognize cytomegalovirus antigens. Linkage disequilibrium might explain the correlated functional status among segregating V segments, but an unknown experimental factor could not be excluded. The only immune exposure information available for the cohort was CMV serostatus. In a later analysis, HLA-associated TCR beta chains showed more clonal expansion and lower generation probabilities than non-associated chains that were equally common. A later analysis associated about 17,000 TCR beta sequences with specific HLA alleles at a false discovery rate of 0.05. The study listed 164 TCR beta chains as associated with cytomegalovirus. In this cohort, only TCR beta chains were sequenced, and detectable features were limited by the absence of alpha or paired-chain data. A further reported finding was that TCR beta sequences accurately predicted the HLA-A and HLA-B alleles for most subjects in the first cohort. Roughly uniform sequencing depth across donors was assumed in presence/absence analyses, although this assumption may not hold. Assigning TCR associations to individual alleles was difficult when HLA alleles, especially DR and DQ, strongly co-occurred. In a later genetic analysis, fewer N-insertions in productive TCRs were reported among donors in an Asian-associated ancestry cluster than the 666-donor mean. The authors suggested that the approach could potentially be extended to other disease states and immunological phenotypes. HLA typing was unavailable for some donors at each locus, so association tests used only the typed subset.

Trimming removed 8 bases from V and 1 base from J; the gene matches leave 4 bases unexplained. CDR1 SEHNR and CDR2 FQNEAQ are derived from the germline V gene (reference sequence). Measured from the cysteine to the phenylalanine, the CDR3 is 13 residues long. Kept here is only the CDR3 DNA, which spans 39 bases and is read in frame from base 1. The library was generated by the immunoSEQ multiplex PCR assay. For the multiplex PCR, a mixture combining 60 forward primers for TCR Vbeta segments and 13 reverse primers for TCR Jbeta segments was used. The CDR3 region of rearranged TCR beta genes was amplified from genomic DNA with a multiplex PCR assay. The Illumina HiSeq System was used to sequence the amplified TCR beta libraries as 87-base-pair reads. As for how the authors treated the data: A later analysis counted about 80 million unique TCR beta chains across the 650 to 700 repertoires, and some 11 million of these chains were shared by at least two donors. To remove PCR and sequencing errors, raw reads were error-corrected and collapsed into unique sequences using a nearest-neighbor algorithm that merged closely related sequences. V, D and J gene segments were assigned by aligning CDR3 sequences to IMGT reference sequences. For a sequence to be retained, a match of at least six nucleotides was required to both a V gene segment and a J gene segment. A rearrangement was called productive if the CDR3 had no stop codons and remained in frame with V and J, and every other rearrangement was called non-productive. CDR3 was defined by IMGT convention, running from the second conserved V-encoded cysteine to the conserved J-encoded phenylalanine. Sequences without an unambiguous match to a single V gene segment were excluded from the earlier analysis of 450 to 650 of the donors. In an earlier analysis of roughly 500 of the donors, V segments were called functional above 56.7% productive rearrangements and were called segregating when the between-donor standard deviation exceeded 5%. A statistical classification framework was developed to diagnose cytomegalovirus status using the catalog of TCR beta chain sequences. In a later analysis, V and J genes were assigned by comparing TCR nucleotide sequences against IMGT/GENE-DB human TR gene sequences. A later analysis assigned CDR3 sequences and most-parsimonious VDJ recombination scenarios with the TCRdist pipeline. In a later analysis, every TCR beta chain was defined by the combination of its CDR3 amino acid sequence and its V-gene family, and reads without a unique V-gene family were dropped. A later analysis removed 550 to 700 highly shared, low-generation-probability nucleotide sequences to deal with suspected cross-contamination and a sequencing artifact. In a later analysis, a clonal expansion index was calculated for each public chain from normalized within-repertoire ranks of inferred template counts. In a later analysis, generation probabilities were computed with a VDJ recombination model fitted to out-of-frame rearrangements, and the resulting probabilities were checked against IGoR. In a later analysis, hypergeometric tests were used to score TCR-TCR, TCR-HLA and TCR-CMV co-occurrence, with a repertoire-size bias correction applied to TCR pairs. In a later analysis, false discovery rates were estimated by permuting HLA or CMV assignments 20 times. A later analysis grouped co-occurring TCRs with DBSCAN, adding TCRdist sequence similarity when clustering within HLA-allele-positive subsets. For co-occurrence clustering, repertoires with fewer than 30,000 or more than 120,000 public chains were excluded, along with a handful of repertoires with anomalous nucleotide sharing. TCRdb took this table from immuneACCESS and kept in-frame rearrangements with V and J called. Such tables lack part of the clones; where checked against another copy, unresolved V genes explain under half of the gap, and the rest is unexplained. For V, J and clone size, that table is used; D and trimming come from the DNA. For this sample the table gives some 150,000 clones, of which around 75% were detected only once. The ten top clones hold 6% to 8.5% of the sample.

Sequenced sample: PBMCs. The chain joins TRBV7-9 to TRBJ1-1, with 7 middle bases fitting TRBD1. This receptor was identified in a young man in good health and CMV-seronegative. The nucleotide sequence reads TGTGCCAGCTATAGACAGGGGAACACTGAAGCTTTCTTT. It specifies CASYRQGNTEAFF.